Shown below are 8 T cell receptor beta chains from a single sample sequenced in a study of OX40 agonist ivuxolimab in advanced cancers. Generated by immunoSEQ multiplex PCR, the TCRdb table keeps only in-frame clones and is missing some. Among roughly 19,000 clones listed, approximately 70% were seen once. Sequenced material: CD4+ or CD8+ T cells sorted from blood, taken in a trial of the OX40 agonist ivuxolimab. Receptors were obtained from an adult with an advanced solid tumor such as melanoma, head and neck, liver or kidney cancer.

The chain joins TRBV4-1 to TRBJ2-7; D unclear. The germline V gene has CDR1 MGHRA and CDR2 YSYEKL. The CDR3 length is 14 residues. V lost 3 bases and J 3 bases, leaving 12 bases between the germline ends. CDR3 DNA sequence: TGCGCCAGCAGCCATTTACCACTCGACTACGAGCAGTACTTC. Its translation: CASSHLPLDYEQYF.

The CDR3 DNA sequence: TGCGCCAGCAGCTTGGACGATGTTAGAGCGGGTGAAGCTTTCTTT. Protein product: CASSLDDVRAGEAFF. The chain is built from TRBV5-1 and TRBJ1-1, with no clear D. This CDR3 spans 15 amino acids. V dropped 0 bases and J dropped 7 bases, with 16 bases sitting between them. Germline assignment: CDR1 SGHRS and CDR2 YFSETQ.

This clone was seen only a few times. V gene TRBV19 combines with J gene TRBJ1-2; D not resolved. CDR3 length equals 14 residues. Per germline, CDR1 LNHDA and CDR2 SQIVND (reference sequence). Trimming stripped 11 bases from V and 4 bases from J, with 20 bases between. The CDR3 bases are TGTGCCGTCCCGAAGAGGCCCCGAAGCTATGGCTACACCTTC. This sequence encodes CAVPKRPRSYGYTF.

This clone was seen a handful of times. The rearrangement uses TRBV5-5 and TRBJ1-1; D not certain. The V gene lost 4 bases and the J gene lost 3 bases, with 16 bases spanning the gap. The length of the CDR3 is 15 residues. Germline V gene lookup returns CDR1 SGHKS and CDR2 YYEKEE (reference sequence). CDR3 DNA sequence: TGTGCCAGCAGCAACCCCAGGAAGGGTGACACTGAAGCTTTCTTT. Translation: CASSNPRKGDTEAFF.

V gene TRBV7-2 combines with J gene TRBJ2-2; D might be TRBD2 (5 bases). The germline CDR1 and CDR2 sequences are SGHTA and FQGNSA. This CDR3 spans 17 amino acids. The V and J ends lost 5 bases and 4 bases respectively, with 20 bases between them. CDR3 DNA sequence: TGTGCCAGCAGCGATGGGCCCCCGGGAAAGACCACCGGGGAGCTGTTTTTT. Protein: CASSDGPPGKTTGELFF.

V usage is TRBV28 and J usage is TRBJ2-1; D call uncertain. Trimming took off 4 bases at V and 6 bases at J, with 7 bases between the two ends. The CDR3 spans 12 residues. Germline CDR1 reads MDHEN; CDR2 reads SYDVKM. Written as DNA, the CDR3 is TGTGCCAGCAGTTCGGGTAGCAATGAGCAGTTCTTC. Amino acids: CASSSGSNEQFF.

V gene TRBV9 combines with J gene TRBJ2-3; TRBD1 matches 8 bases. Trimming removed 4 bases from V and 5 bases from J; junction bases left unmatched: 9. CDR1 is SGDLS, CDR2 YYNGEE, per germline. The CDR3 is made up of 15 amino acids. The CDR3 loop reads CASSSSGTGLDTQYF. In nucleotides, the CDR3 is TGTGCCAGCAGCTCCTCCGGGACAGGATTAGATACGCAGTATTTT.

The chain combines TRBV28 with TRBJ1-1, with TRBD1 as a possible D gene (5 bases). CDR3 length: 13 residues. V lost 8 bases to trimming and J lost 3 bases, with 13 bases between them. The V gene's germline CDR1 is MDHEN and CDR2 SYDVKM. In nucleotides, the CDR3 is TGTGCCAGCTCGGGGGAGGCGGACACTGAAGCTTTCTTT. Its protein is CASSGEADTEAFF.